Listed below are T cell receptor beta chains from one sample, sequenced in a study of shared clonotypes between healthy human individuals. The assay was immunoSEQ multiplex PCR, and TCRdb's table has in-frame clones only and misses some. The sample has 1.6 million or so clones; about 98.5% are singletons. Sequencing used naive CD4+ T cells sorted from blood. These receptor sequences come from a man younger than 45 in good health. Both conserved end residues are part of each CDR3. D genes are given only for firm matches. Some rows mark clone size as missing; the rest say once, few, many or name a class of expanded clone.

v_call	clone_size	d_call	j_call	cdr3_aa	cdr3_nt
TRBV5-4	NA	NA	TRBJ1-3	CASSPATGSGNTIYF	TGTGCCAGCAGCCCAGCGACAGGCTCTGGAAACACCATATATTTT
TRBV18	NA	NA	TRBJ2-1	CASSPLGVSYNEQFF	TGTGCCAGCTCACCATTGGGAGTCTCCTACAATGAGCAGTTCTTC
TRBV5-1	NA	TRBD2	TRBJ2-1	CASSRRLAENSYNEQFF	TGCGCCAGCAGCCGAAGACTAGCTGAAAACTCCTACAATGAGCAGTTCTTC
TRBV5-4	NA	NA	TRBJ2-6	CASSLPNAGGANVLTF	TGTGCCAGCAGCCTTCCGAATGCAGGTGGGGCCAACGTCCTGACTTTC
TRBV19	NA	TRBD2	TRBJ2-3	CASSVAGVRDTQYF	TGTGCCAGTAGTGTGGCGGGAGTGAGAGATACGCAGTATTTT
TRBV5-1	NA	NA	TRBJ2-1	CASSAQGHEQFF	TGCGCCAGCAGCGCACAGGGCCATGAGCAGTTCTTC
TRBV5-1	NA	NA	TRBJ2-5	CASSPRDPMQTQYF	TGCGCCAGCAGCCCCCGGGACCCAATGCAGACCCAGTACTTC
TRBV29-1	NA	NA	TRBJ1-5	CSVQNSNQPQHF	TGCAGCGTTCAAAATAGCAATCAGCCCCAGCATTTT
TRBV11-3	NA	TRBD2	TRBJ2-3	CASSKRRGLATTDTQYF	TGTGCCAGCAGCAAACGCCGGGGACTAGCGACCACAGATACGCAGTATTTT
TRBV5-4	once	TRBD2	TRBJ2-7	CASSLDPSGRLNYEQYF	TGTGCCAGCAGCTTGGACCCTAGCGGGAGGCTCAATTACGAGCAGTACTTC
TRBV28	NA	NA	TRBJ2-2	CASSFKTGQPNTGELFF	TGTGCCAGCAGTTTTAAGACAGGACAGCCGAACACCGGGGAGCTGTTTTTT
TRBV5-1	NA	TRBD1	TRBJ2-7	CASSRDRGDYEQYF	TGCGCCAGCAGCCGGGACAGGGGTGACTACGAGCAGTACTTC
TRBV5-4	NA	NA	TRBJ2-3	CASRSTDTQYF	TGTGCCAGCAGGTCTACAGATACGCAGTATTTT
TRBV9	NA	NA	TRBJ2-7	CASSPHGATSYEQYF	TGTGCCAGCAGCCCGCATGGAGCCACCTCCTACGAGCAGTACTTC
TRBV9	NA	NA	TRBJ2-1	CASSVDTYNEQFF	TGTGCCAGCAGCGTAGACACCTACAATGAGCAGTTCTTC
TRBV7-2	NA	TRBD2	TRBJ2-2	CASSLAYRGLAGGSGELFF	TGTGCCAGCAGCTTAGCCTACCGGGGACTAGCGGGAGGTTCCGGGGAGCTGTTTTTT
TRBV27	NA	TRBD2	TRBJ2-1	CASSTMGLAGPNEQFF	TGTGCCAGCAGTACCATGGGACTAGCGGGACCTAATGAGCAGTTCTTC
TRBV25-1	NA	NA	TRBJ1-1	CASSKTGRTEAFF	TGTGCCAGCAGTAAGACAGGTCGCACTGAAGCTTTCTTT
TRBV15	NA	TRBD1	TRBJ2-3	CATSRPGTASTDTQYF	TGTGCCACCAGCAGGCCTGGGACAGCGAGCACAGATACGCAGTATTTT
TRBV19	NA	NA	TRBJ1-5	CASSSQDRGNQPQHF	TGTGCCAGTAGTTCTCAGGACCGAGGCAATCAGCCCCAGCATTTT
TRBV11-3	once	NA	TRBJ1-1	CASSQQTGNTEAFF	TGTGCCAGCAGCCAACAGACAGGGAACACTGAAGCTTTCTTT
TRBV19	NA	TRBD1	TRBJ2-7	CASSPARDRGHEQYF	TGTGCCAGTAGTCCTGCCCGGGACAGGGGGCACGAGCAGTACTTC